The next 13 T cell receptor beta chains were all read from a single sample in a study of cytomegalovirus exposure and HLA in healthy donors. Primers included in the PCR were 60 Vbeta and 13 Jbeta primers. Sequenced by immunoSEQ multiplex PCR; TCRdb stores in-frame clones only, minus some. The sample consists of some 130,000 clones, around four fifths of them appearing once. Sample: PBMCs. These receptors originate from a male donor in good health and CMV-seropositive.

The table lists this clone with a count of one. The chain is built from TRBV2 and TRBJ2-3; 15 bases agree with TRBD2. This CDR3 is built from 19 residues. Trimming removed 4 bases from V and 2 bases from J; junction bases left unmatched: 10. Germline V CDR1 and CDR2: SNHLY, FYNNEI. CDR3 bases: TGTGCCAGCAGTGGAGATGGACTAGCGGGGGGGTTCGTCACAGATACGCAGTATTTT. This sequence encodes CASSGDGLAGGFVTDTQYF. The whole variable domain, filled in from reference TRBV2 and TRBJ2-3, reads EPEVTQTPSHQVTQMGQEVILRCVPISNHLYFYWYRQILGQKVEFLVSFYNNEISEKSEIFDDQFSVERPDGSNFTLKIRSTKLEDSAMYFCASSGDGLAGGFVTDTQYFGPGTRLTVL.

The rearrangement uses TRBV27 and TRBJ2-7, with TRBD1 identical over 7 bases. This CDR3 is 14 amino acids long. Germline values: CDR1 MNHEY, CDR2 SMNVEV (reference sequence). V dropped 6 bases and J dropped 1; count of bases not matched to a gene: 6. CDR3: CASRVTGLSYEQYF. CDR3 DNA: TGTGCCAGCAGGGTGACAGGGTTATCCTACGAGCAGTACTTC.

The V and J genes are TRBV5-8 and TRBJ2-2; weak D call: TRBD1 (6 bases). This CDR3 region has 16 residues. Germline V gene sequence: CDR1 SGHTS, CDR2 YDEGEE. V was pared by 4 bases and J by 3 bases, with 16 bases between. CDR3 sequence: CASSPAQGQYTGELFF. DNA of the CDR3: TGTGCCAGCAGCCCGGCGCAGGGGCAATACACCGGGGAGCTGTTTTTT.

This clone was counted a single time. The chain is built from TRBV6-1 and TRBJ2-5, with TRBD1 matching 12 bases. The V gene's germline CDR1 is MNHNS and CDR2 SASEGT. The CDR3 runs to 15 residues. V was pared by 5 bases and J by 5 bases, with 6 bases of the junction left unmatched. The CDR3 protein is CASSPGTGGDETQYF. Written as DNA, the CDR3 is TGTGCCAGCAGTCCCGGGACAGGGGGCGACGAGACCCAGTACTTC.

The sample holds a few counts of this clone. This rearrangement joins TRBV7-3 to TRBJ2-2, with D possibly matching TRBD1 (6 bases). The CDR3 has 14 amino acids. CDR1 and CDR2 (germline): SGHTA, FQGTGA. The V end lost 6 bases, the J end lost 6 bases, and 14 bases lay between the germline ends. DNA of the CDR3: TGTGCCAGCAGGATGTCACAGGGATCCGGGGAGCTGTTTTTT. Translated: CASRMSQGSGELFF.

This clone was detected only once. This chain uses TRBV6-1 with TRBJ2-5; no reliable D call. CDR3 length: 10 amino acids. The V end lost 10 bases, the J end lost 4 bases, and 7 bases lay between the germline ends. Germline lookup yields CDR1 MNHNS and CDR2 SASEGT. CDR3 coding DNA: TGTGCCACCGTGAGAGAGACCCAGTACTTC. Translated, it gives CATVRETQYF.

In nucleotides, the CDR3 is TGCGCCAGCAGCCCCAGAACCACAGGGGGTATGGGTCGGCAGTTCTTC. Amino acids: CASSPRTTGGMGRQFF. This chain links TRBV4-3 with TRBJ2-1, with TRBD1 identical over 8 bases. The germline CDR1 and CDR2 sequences are LGHNA and YSLEER. CDR3 length equals 16 residues. V lost 4 bases and J lost 12; bases outside the gene matches: 17.

J is TRBJ2-6 and V is TRBV10-2, with a possible D match to TRBD2 (6 bases). Germline lookup yields CDR1 WSHSY and CDR2 SAAADI. The CDR3 loop spans 15 amino acids. Trimming removed 10 bases from V and 4 bases from J, with 17 bases in between. CDR3 coding DNA: TGCGCCACCCGTCCGGGCGCGGGGGGGGCCAACGTCCTGACTTTC. Protein sequence: CATRPGAGGANVLTF.

The gene calls are TRBV7-9 and TRBJ2-5; D gene ambiguous. Trimming removed 3 bases at V and 1 base at J, with 9 bases between. The CDR3 loop spans 14 amino acids. The germline V gene has CDR1 SEHNR and CDR2 FQNEAQ (reference sequence). The CDR3 DNA is TGTGCCAGCAGCTTGTCTAGGTCCCAAGAGACCCAGTACTTC. This codes for CASSLSRSQETQYF.

The chain recombines TRBV19 with TRBJ2-1; TRBD2 matches 15 bases. CDR1 and CDR2 (germline): LNHDA, SQIVND (reference sequence). V shed 5 bases, J shed 6 bases, and the junction held 11 bases outside the gene matches. The CDR3 runs 18 residues. The CDR3 nucleotides read TGTGCCAGTAGTCTCTACGCCGGGACTAGCGGGAGGAGCAATGAGCAGTTCTTC. Protein product: CASSLYAGTSGRSNEQFF.

This clone was picked up one time. The chain is built from TRBV11-2 and TRBJ2-1, with a possible D match to TRBD1 (5 bases). Germline CDR1 reads SGHAT; CDR2 reads FQNNGV. The CDR3 is made up of 14 amino acids. V gave up 3 bases and J gave up 6 bases, with 12 bases separating them. The CDR3 loop reads CASSLGPSVNEQFF. The CDR3 coding sequence is TGTGCCAGCAGCTTGGGGCCCTCCGTCAATGAGCAGTTCTTC.

The gene calls are TRBV7-9 and TRBJ1-5; D perhaps matches TRBD1 (5 bases). There are 12 residues in the CDR3. Germline CDR1 SEHNR, CDR2 FQNEAQ (reference sequence). Deletions cut 5 bases from V and 9 bases from J, with 11 bases between. CDR3 sequence reads: CASSLTGGPQHF. Written as DNA, the CDR3 is TGTGCCAGCAGCCTAACCGGGGGGCCCCAGCATTTT. Together with reference TRBV7-9 and TRBJ1-5, the CDR3 gives the full variable domain: DTGVSQNPRHKITKRGQNVTFRCDPISEHNRLYWYRQTLGQGPEFLTYFQNEAQLEKSRLLSDRFSAERPKGSFSTLEIQRTEQGDSAMYLCASSLTGGPQHFGDGTRLSIL.

This chain links TRBV21-1 with TRBJ2-1; whether TRBD2, the table's D call, matches the DNA was not checked. TRBV21-1 is a pseudogene segment. The CDR3 extends over 17 amino acids. The DNA for the CDR3 is TGTGCCAGCAGCAAAGGCGGACTAGCGGGGGGGCACAATGAGCAGTTCTTC. Its translation: CASSKGGLAGGHNEQFF.